The 16 T cell receptor beta chains given below trace back to one sample, sequenced in a study of blood T cells in healthy people across ages. Using a J-beta primer mix together with a sample-barcoded 5' primer, a second PCR was run for roughly 6 to 11 cycles. TCRdb fed the 5' RACE reads into MiXCR, producing one record per CDR3 protein. The table shows around 1,100,000 distinct CDR3 sequences, with roughly two fifths occurring only once. The material sequenced was blood. These receptor sequences come from a man between 18 and 29 years old in good health.

A note on this clonotype: This may come from a read error, since a much larger clone is one base off. The chain joins TRBV25-1 to TRBJ2-3, with D perhaps matching TRBD1 (5 bases). This CDR3 is built from 17 residues. Germline CDR1 and CDR2: MGHDK and SYGVNS. Trimming removed 6 bases from V and 4 bases from J, with 23 bases in between. CDR3 nucleotides: TGTGCCAGCAGACCGACAAGAGCAGGGTTTGGAGCAGATACGCAGTATTTT. Its translation: CASRPTRAGFGADTQYF. Supplemented by reference TRBV25-1 and TRBJ2-3, the full variable domain reads EADIYQTPRYLVIGTGKKITLECSQTMGHDKMYWYQQDPGMELHLIHYSYGVNSTEKGDLSSESTVSRIRTEHFPLTLESARPSHTSQYLCASRPTRAGFGADTQYFGPGTRLTVL.

The V call is TRBV2, the J call TRBJ1-2, with unresolved D. Trimming shortened V by 6 bases and J by 4 bases, and 15 bases separated the two germline ends. The CDR3 runs 14 residues. Per the germline V gene, CDR1 is SNHLY and CDR2 is FYNNEI. CDR3 protein: CASSENGSPYGYTF. The CDR3 nucleotides read TGTGCCAGCAGCGAAAACGGCAGCCCCTATGGCTACACCTTC.

This clonotype was counted only a few times. The chain uses TRBV28 and TRBJ2-1, with TRBD2 matching over 12 bases. Trimming removed 3 bases from V and 3 bases from J; junction bases left unmatched: 9. Germline V gene sequence: CDR1 MDHEN, CDR2 SYDVKM. CDR3 length equals 18 residues. The CDR3 DNA sequence: TGTGCCAGCAGTTTGGGGGCTAGCGGGGGGGACTTCTACAATGAGCAGTTCTTC. This gives the protein CASSLGASGGDFYNEQFF.

CDR3 sequence reads: CAHMTGLGGGYTF. The DNA of the CDR3 is TGTGCCCATATGACAGGGTTAGGAGGCGGCTACACCTTC. This sequence joins TRBV10-3 and TRBJ1-2; TRBD1 matches at 7 bases. The CDR3 is made up of 13 amino acids. V shed 11 bases, J shed 8 bases, and the junction held 14 bases outside the gene matches. Germline V gene lookup returns CDR1 ENHRY and CDR2 SYGVKD.

This clonotype turned up a few times. This chain joins TRBV20-1 and TRBJ1-5; TRBD1 matches at 10 bases. The CDR3 loop spans 15 amino acids. Germline CDR1 reads DFQATT; CDR2 reads SNEGSKA (reference sequence). The trim removed 6 bases at V and 6 bases at J, leaving 11 bases unmatched. CDR3 loop: CSALRTGGSGQPQHF. The CDR3 DNA reads TGCAGTGCGCTCCGGACAGGGGGTTCGGGTCAGCCCCAGCATTTT.

V usage is TRBV19 and J usage is TRBJ1-2, with 7 nucleotides matching TRBD1. Per the germline V gene, CDR1 is LNHDA and CDR2 is SQIVND (reference sequence). The CDR3 covers 16 residues. The V segment lost 3 bases and the J segment 3 bases; nucleotides outside the gene matches: 10. The CDR3 nucleotides read TGTGCCAGTAGTATCGGGGGGACAGACGGCTACTATGGCTACACCTTC. This codes for CASSIGGTDGYYGYTF.

The V gene is TRBV5-5, the J gene TRBJ1-1; D call uncertain. Per germline, CDR1 SGHKS and CDR2 YYEKEE (reference sequence). The V gene lost 4 bases and the J gene lost 4 bases, with 11 bases spanning the gap. The CDR3 consists of 13 residues. The CDR3 DNA follows: TGTGCCAGCAGCACCGCACGGAGCACTGAAGCTTTCTTT. Amino acids: CASSTARSTEAFF.

This chain links TRBV2 with TRBJ2-6; 14 bases match TRBD2. Germline V CDR1 and CDR2: SNHLY, FYNNEI. Trimming took 6 bases from V and 0 from J; bases not matched to a gene: 7. This CDR3 has 19 residues. CDR3 in DNA: TGTGCCAGCAGCGGGACTAGCGGGAGTCTGAGCTCTGGGGCCAACGTCCTGACTTTC. Protein product: CASSGTSGSLSSGANVLTF.

A few counts support this clonotype. The gene calls are TRBV11-1 and TRBJ2-5, with TRBD2 as a possible D gene (6 bases). The CDR3 totals 15 residues. Germline V lookup: CDR1 SGHAT, CDR2 FQDESV (reference sequence). V lost 1 base and J 6 bases, leaving 15 bases between the germline ends. The CDR3 is CASSLGGGDLKTQYF. The CDR3 DNA reads TGTGCCAGCAGCTTAGGTGGCGGGGACTTGAAGACCCAGTACTTC. Together with reference TRBV11-1 and TRBJ2-5, the CDR3 gives the full variable domain: EAEVAQSPRYKITEKSQAVAFWCDPISGHATLYWYRQILGQGPELLVQFQDESVVDDSQLPKDRFSAERLKGVDSTLKIQPAELGDSAMYLCASSLGGGDLKTQYFGPGTRLLVL.

The V and J genes are TRBV20-1 and TRBJ1-5, with TRBD1 matching over 7 bases. V trimming: 5 bases; J trimming: 5 bases; junction bases outside the gene matches: 9. This CDR3 contains 14 residues. Germline V gene sequence: CDR1 DFQATT, CDR2 SNEGSKA (reference sequence). The CDR3 region has the DNA TGCAGTGCTGGGACAGAGGCTTTTTATCAGCCCCAGCATTTT. Translation gives CSAGTEAFYQPQHF.

CDR3 sequence: CSATGTSGFYNEQFF. The CDR3 nucleotides are TGCAGTGCTACCGGGACTAGCGGATTCTACAATGAGCAGTTCTTC. This chain uses TRBV20-1 with TRBJ2-1; 11 bases are a match to TRBD2. Germline CDR1 is DFQATT and CDR2 is SNEGSKA (reference sequence). This CDR3 is built from 15 residues. The junction had 5 bases not matched to a gene; V was cut back by 4 bases and J by 3 bases.

The J gene is TRBJ2-4, the V gene TRBV7-2, with D possibly called TRBD1 or TRBD2 (5 bases each). CDR3 length: 16 residues. V was clipped by 5 bases and J by 6 bases, with 20 bases between them. The germline V gene encodes CDR1 SGHTA and CDR2 FQGNSA. The CDR3 nucleotides read TGTGCCAGCAGCGGTAGCAGTGGGGACCTTTTAAACATTCAGTACTTC. Protein product: CASSGSSGDLLNIQYF.

The chain couples TRBV27 to TRBJ2-7; the D is unclear. CDR3 length: 18 residues. V was shortened by 0 bases and J by 3 bases, with 21 bases between the two germline ends. CDR1 is MNHEY and CDR2 is SMNVEV in the germline V gene (reference sequence). The CDR3 protein is CASSLSQPGFQVFYEQYF. The CDR3 DNA reads TGTGCCAGCAGTTTATCGCAGCCCGGCTTCCAGGTTTTCTACGAGCAGTACTTC.

Only a few counts were recorded for this clonotype. This chain uses TRBV5-1 with TRBJ1-2, with D tentatively TRBD1 (5 bases). The CDR3 has 14 residues. Germline values: CDR1 SGHRS, CDR2 YFSETQ. Trimming shortened V by 4 bases and J by 6 bases, and 16 bases separated the two germline ends. The CDR3 bases are TGCGCCAGCAGCGACCTGGGCACGACAGATGGCTACACCTTC. This sequence encodes CASSDLGTTDGYTF.

There are a few counts of this clonotype. This chain connects TRBV20-1 to TRBJ1-2, with D perhaps matching TRBD1 (6 bases). The V gene's germline CDR1 is DFQATT and CDR2 SNEGSKA (reference sequence). The CDR3 runs to 13 residues. Between the trimmed V and J ends, which lost 3 bases and 4 bases, there was a span of 12 bases. DNA of the CDR3: TGCAGTGCTAGCGAAGGGGGAATCTATGGCTACACCTTC. Amino acids: CSASEGGIYGYTF.

The V gene is TRBV5-1, the J gene TRBJ2-2, with 7 positions matching TRBD1. CDR1 SGHRS and CDR2 YFSETQ come from the germline V gene. The CDR3 consists of 17 residues. Trimming took 3 bases from V and 5 from J; bases not matched to a gene: 13. CDR3 amino acids: CASSSAPGTAGTGELFF. In DNA, the CDR3 is TGCGCCAGCAGCTCTGCGCCCGGGACAGCTGGAACCGGGGAGCTGTTTTTT.